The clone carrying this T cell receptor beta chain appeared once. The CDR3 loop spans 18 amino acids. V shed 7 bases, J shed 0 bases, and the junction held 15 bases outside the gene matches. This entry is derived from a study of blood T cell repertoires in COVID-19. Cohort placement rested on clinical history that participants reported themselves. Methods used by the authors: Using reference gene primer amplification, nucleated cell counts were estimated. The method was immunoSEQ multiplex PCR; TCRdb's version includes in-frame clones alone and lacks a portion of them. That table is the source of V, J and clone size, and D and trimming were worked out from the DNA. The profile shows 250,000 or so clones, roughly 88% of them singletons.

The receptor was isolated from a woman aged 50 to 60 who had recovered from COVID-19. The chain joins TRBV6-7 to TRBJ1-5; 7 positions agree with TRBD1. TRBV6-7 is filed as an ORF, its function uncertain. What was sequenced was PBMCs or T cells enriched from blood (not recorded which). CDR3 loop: CASNPRTTGQISNQPQHF. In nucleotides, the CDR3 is TGTGCCAGCAACCCGAGGACGACGGGACAGATTAGCAATCAGCCCCAGCATTTT.